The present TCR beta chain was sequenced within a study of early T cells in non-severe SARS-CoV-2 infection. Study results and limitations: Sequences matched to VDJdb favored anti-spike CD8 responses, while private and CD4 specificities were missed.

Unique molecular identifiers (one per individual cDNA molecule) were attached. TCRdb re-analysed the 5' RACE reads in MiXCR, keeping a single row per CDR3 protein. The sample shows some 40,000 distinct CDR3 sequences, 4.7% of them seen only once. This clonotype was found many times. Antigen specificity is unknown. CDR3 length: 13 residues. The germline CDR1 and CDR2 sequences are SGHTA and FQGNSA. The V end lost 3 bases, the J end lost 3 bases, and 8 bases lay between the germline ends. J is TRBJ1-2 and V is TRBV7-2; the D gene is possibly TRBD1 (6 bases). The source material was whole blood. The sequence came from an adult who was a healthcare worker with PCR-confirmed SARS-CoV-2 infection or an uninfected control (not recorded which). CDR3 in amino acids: CASSFSGDYGYTF. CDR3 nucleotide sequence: TGTGCCAGCAGCTTTTCAGGGGACTATGGCTACACCTTC.